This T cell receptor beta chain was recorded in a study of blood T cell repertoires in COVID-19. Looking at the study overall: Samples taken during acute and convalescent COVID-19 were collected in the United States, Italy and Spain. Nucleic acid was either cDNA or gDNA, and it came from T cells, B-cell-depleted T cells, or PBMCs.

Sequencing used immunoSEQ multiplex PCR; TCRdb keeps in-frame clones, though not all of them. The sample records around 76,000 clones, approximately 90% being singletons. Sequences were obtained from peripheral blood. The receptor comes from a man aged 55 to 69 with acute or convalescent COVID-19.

CDR3 nucleotides: TGTGCCAGCAGTTACTCGAGGGTAGACTCAAACTATGGCTACACCTTC. This codes for CASSYSRVDSNYGYTF. The chain employs TRBV6-2 or TRBV6-3 and TRBJ1-2; D uncertain. This CDR3 spans 16 amino acids. With 0 bases removed from V and 2 bases from J, the gap between germline ends came to 13 bases. Germline V CDR1 and CDR2: MNHEY, SVGEGT.